This T cell receptor beta chain was obtained from a study of response to subunit inactivated influenza vaccine. Each CDR3 protein gets one entry after TCRdb re-called the RT-PCR reads with MiXCR. The data contain roughly 290,000 distinct CDR3 sequences, roughly a fifth of them singletons. In germline, CDR1 is MGHDK, CDR2 SYGVNS. This CDR3 comprises 15 residues. The J segment lost 2 bases and the V segment lost 1 base, leaving 4 bases of the junction unmatched. This sequence was found in a man between 50 and 75 years old who received an inactivated influenza vaccine. This chain connects TRBV25-1 to TRBJ2-7, with 8 bases matching TRBD1. The material was PBMCs from blood, obtained about 19 months after vaccination. This chain's CDR3 is CASSELTGVAYEQYF. In DNA, the CDR3 is TGTGCCAGCAGTGAATTGACAGGGGTAGCCTACGAGCAGTACTTC.